This entry lists 24 T cell receptor beta chains sequenced from one sample in a study of blood T cell repertoires in COVID-19 (dated by TCRdb to the early 2020s). The library came from the immunoSEQ multiplex PCR assay. Imported from immuneACCESS, the table was reduced by TCRdb to in-frame sequences with V and J called. These copies leave out some clones; in studies compared against another copy, an unresolved V gene accounts for under half, and the cause of the remainder is not known. The sample table lists some 83,000 clones, around nine tenths of them with a count of one. The ten largest clones capture roughly 5% of the sample. Sample: peripheral blood. These receptors all stem from a woman older than 75 with active or convalescent COVID-19.

The chain has TRBV24-1 and TRBJ2-1; D not certain. V was shortened by 0 bases and J by 6 bases, with 14 bases between the two germline ends. This CDR3 has 16 residues. Per germline, CDR1 KGHDR and CDR2 SFDVKD. In DNA form, the CDR3 reads TGTGCCACCAGTGATTTGAGGCTAGGAATGGTCAATGAGCAGTTCTTC. Translating gives CATSDLRLGMVNEQFF.

This clone showed up just a few times. The CDR3 sequence is CATSTPGGAAPYEQYF. The DNA of the CDR3 is TGTGCCACCAGCACTCCGGGGGGGGCGGCACCCTACGAGCAGTACTTC. The chain uses TRBV15 and TRBJ2-7, with 8 bases aligning to TRBD2. The CDR3 is made up of 16 amino acids. With V trimmed by 4 bases and J by 2 bases, 10 bases remained unmatched. In germline, CDR1 is LNHNV, CDR2 YYDKDF (reference sequence).

The CDR3 reads CASSPPGTGGYEQYF. CDR3 DNA sequence: TGTGCCAGCAGTCCCCCCGGGACAGGGGGGTACGAGCAGTACTTC. V is TRBV28 and J is TRBJ2-7; TRBD1 agrees at 11 bases. V shed 5 bases and J 4 bases; nucleotides not matched to a gene: 7. There are 15 residues in the CDR3. Germline loops: CDR1 MDHEN, CDR2 SYDVKM.

This rearrangement joins TRBV7-9 to TRBJ2-3, with 7 bases aligning to TRBD1. CDR1 is SEHNR and CDR2 is FQNEAQ in the germline V gene (reference sequence). The CDR3 has 15 residues. Germline trimming cut 0 bases from V and 3 bases from J; bases unmatched to any gene: 3. CDR3: CASSLAARGTDTQYF. The DNA for the CDR3 is TGTGCCAGCAGCTTAGCGGCCAGGGGGACAGATACGCAGTATTTT. The full variable domain, its missing parts supplied by reference TRBV7-9 and TRBJ2-3, is DTGVSQNPRHKITKRGQNVTFRCDPISEHNRLYWYRQTLGQGPEFLTYFQNEAQLEKSRLLSDRFSAERPKGSFSTLEIQRTEQGDSAMYLCASSLAARGTDTQYFGPGTRLTVL.

This CDR3 reads CASSASDLGFSPLHF. CDR3 sequence (DNA): TGTGCCAGCAGCGCCTCGGACTTGGGGTTCTCACCCCTCCACTTT. The V call is TRBV7-2, the J call TRBJ1-6, with D uncertain. This CDR3 region has 15 residues. Germline CDR1 and CDR2: SGHTA and FQGNSA. Trimming took off 5 bases at V and 10 bases at J, with 18 bases between the two ends.

The chain combines TRBV19 with TRBJ1-4; D possibly corresponds to TRBD1 (5 bases). V lost 8 bases and J 7 bases, leaving 17 bases between the germline ends. Germline values: CDR1 LNHDA, CDR2 SQIVND (reference sequence). The CDR3 is 14 amino acids. As DNA, the CDR3 is TGTGCCAGTCGCTCGGGGGGGATAGGTGAAAAACTGTTTTTT. It yields the protein CASRSGGIGEKLFF. Looking up the rest from reference TRBV19 and TRBJ1-4 gives the full variable domain: DGGITQSPKYLFRKEGQNVTLSCEQNLNHDAMYWYRQDPGQGLRLIYYSQIVNDFQKGDIAEGYSVSREKKESFPLTVTSAQKNPTAFYLCASRSGGIGEKLFFGSGTQLSVL.

The chain has TRBV7-9 and TRBJ2-1, with TRBD2 matching over 11 bases. V lost 5 bases and J lost 8; bases outside the gene matches: 11. The CDR3 runs to 16 residues. Germline lookup yields CDR1 SEHNR and CDR2 FQNEAQ (reference sequence). Here the CDR3 DNA reads TGTGCCAGCAGCCCCCGAGCTAGCGGGAGGTTCTATGAGCAGTTCTTC. Its protein is CASSPRASGRFYEQFF.

The chain links TRBV2 to TRBJ2-3; TRBD2 aligns across 8 bases. Germline loops: CDR1 SNHLY, CDR2 FYNNEI. CDR3 length: 15 amino acids. V was clipped by 5 bases and J by 7 bases; unmatched bases: 11. For the CDR3, the DNA is TGTGCCAGCAGTAACGCCGGGACTAGGGGTCATACGCAGTATTTT. The encoded protein is CASSNAGTRGHTQYF.

This chain uses TRBV28 with TRBJ2-1, with 14 bases identical to TRBD2. The germline gives CDR1 MDHEN, CDR2 SYDVKM. Trimming took 6 bases from V and 3 from J; bases not matched to a gene: 1. The CDR3 runs to 15 residues. The CDR3 spells CASSGLAGGYNEQFF. The CDR3 DNA reads as TGTGCCAGCAGCGGACTAGCGGGAGGCTACAATGAGCAGTTCTTC.

V and J are TRBV25-1 and TRBJ2-5; D uncertain. The CDR3 runs 15 residues. V gave up 5 bases and J gave up 5 bases, with 18 bases separating them. Germline CDR1 is MGHDK and CDR2 is SYGVNS. This chain's CDR3 is CASSQRREATETQYF. DNA for the CDR3: TGTGCCAGCAGTCAGCGCCGCGAGGCTACGGAGACCCAGTACTTC.

The chain couples TRBV3-1 (or the pseudogene TRBV3-2) to TRBJ2-1; tentatively, D is TRBD2 (7 bases). The CDR3 consists of 16 residues. CDR1 is LGHDT and CDR2 is YNNKEL in the germline V gene (reference sequence). Trimming removed 5 bases from V and 3 bases from J, with 17 bases in between. Written as DNA, the CDR3 is TGTGCCAGCAGCGTGAGTGGGGGGGGCCACTACAATGAGCAGTTCTTC. Translated: CASSVSGGGHYNEQFF.

The chain has TRBV3-1 (or the pseudogene TRBV3-2) and TRBJ1-4; D perhaps matches TRBD1 (6 bases). With 2 bases removed from V and 12 bases from J, the gap between germline ends came to 13 bases. CDR1 and CDR2 from the germline V gene are LGHDT and YNNKEL (reference sequence). This CDR3 has 13 amino acids. The CDR3 here is CASSQLGQFELFF. Written as DNA, the CDR3 is TGTGCCAGCAGCCAACTTGGACAGTTCGAACTGTTTTTT.

V gene TRBV7-6 combines with J gene TRBJ1-1; maybe TRBD1 (5 bases). The CDR3 sequence is 16 residues long. Germline CDR1 SGHVS, CDR2 FNYEAQ. Trimming pared 5 bases from V and 0 bases from J, leaving 16 bases between. The CDR3 reads CASSLLGGAVNTEAFF. CDR3 in DNA: TGTGCCAGCAGCCTCCTCGGAGGGGCCGTGAACACTGAAGCTTTCTTT.

V is TRBV10-2 and J is TRBJ1-5; D gene ambiguous. The germline V and J ends were trimmed by 8 bases and 1 base, with 9 bases remaining between them. Germline loops: CDR1 WSHSY, CDR2 SAAADI. The CDR3 runs 13 residues. The CDR3 spells CASHAGSNQPQHF. The DNA for the CDR3 is TGCGCCAGCCACGCCGGGAGCAATCAGCCCCAGCATTTT.

The chain links TRBV19 to TRBJ1-3, with no clear D. Per germline, CDR1 LNHDA and CDR2 SQIVND (reference sequence). The CDR3 runs 12 residues. Trimming took off 3 bases at V and 4 bases at J, with 4 bases between the two ends. The CDR3 DNA is TGTGCCAGTAGTATCGAGGGAAACACCATATATTTT. It specifies CASSIEGNTIYF.

Comments on this clone: The identical CDR3 is also encoded by other nucleotide sequences in the sample. This chain uses TRBV6-2 or TRBV6-3 with TRBJ2-3; TRBD2 agrees at 7 bases. After removal of 5 bases from V and 1 base from J, the junction contained 6 bases not matched to a gene. Germline V lookup: CDR1 MNHEY, CDR2 SVGEGT. The CDR3 totals 15 residues. The CDR3, as DNA: TGTGCCAGCAGTACCCGTGGGGGGGGCACAGATACGCAGTATTTT. Translation gives CASSTRGGGTDTQYF.

The chain carries TRBV19 and TRBJ1-1, with 7 bases that match TRBD1. Germline trimming cut 4 bases from V and 8 bases from J; bases unmatched to any gene: 4. The CDR3 consists of 12 residues. CDR1 and CDR2 (germline): LNHDA, SQIVND (reference sequence). The CDR3, as DNA: TGTGCCAGTAGTAGCCCGACAGGGGAAGCTTTCTTT. Its translation is CASSSPTGEAFF.

A single count supports this clone. The chain uses TRBV3-1 (or the pseudogene TRBV3-2) and TRBJ1-1, with no clear D. In germline, CDR1 is LGHDT, CDR2 YNNKEL (reference sequence). The germline V and J ends were trimmed by 1 base and 1 base, with 4 bases remaining between them. This CDR3 contains 13 residues. CDR3 bases: TGTGCCAGCAGCCAAGTCTCGAACACTGAAGCTTTCTTT. It is translated as CASSQVSNTEAFF.

This clone has just one count. The chain links TRBV29-1 to TRBJ2-3, with 11 nucleotides matching TRBD2. After removal of 4 bases from V and 3 bases from J, the junction contained 15 bases not matched to a gene. This CDR3 has 18 residues. The germline V gene has CDR1 SQVTM and CDR2 ANQGSEA. CDR3 residues: CSVVLPGTSGRKTDTQYF. CDR3 DNA sequence: TGCAGCGTTGTTTTGCCCGGAACTAGCGGGAGAAAGACAGATACGCAGTATTTT.

J is TRBJ2-5 and V is TRBV5-1; perhaps TRBD2 as D (5 bases). In germline, CDR1 is SGHRS, CDR2 YFSETQ. This CDR3 is 14 amino acids long. The V end lost 0 bases, the J end lost 4 bases, and 10 bases lay between the germline ends. The CDR3, as DNA: TGCGCCAGCAGCTTGGTAGAGCGGTTAGAGACCCAGTACTTC. It specifies CASSLVERLETQYF.

The V and J genes are TRBV18 and TRBJ1-1; D remains unclear. Deletions cut 0 bases from V and 7 bases from J, with 12 bases between. The CDR3 is made up of 14 amino acids. Germline V gives CDR1 KGHSH, CDR2 LQKENI. DNA for the CDR3: TGTGCCAGCTCACCACCAGGGAGGGTCGATGAAGCTTTCTTT. This encodes CASSPPGRVDEAFF. Full variable domain (remainder filled in from reference TRBV18 and TRBJ1-1): NAGVMQNPRHLVRRRGQEARLRCSPMKGHSHVYWYRQLPEEGLKFMVYLQKENIIDESGMPKERFSAEFPKEGPSILRIQQVVRGDSAAYFCASSPPGRVDEAFFGQGTRLTVV.

This chain joins TRBV28 and TRBJ1-5; TRBD1 matches at 9 bases. This CDR3 spans 14 amino acids. Germline CDR1 reads MDHEN; CDR2 reads SYDVKM. Germline trimming cut 5 bases from V and 7 bases from J; bases unmatched to any gene: 6. CDR3: CASSLGTGWQPQHF. CDR3 nucleotides: TGTGCCAGCAGTCTAGGGACAGGGTGGCAGCCCCAGCATTTT.

Details on this clone: The sample holds other DNA sequences that translate to the same CDR3. The rearrangement links TRBV19 to TRBJ2-3, with D possibly TRBD2 on 7 matching bases. The ends were cut back, 6 bases at V and 1 base at J, with 14 bases in the middle. Germline CDR1 LNHDA, CDR2 SQIVND (reference sequence). There are 15 residues in the CDR3. CDR3 in amino acids: CASRTRGAGTDTQYF. Written as DNA, the CDR3 is TGTGCCAGTAGGACCCGGGGGGCAGGCACAGATACGCAGTATTTT. Combining the CDR3 with reference TRBV19 and TRBJ2-3 gives the whole variable domain DGGITQSPKYLFRKEGQNVTLSCEQNLNHDAMYWYRQDPGQGLRLIYYSQIVNDFQKGDIAEGYSVSREKKESFPLTVTSAQKNPTAFYLCASRTRGAGTDTQYFGPGTRLTVL.

The chain carries TRBV19 and TRBJ2-7; the D is unclear. The CDR3 has 13 amino acids. Germline loops: CDR1 LNHDA, CDR2 SQIVND (reference sequence). V shed 4 bases and J shed 3 bases, with 10 bases lying between them. CDR3 amino acids: CASSTRDLYEQYF. CDR3 bases: TGTGCCAGTAGTACTCGCGATCTCTACGAGCAGTACTTC.